This T cell receptor beta chain was captured in a study of T cell responses to AZD1222 COVID-19 vaccine. About the study: Investigators merged groups given second doses at roughly 4 or roughly 12 weeks.

Whole-study findings and limits: Vaccine-associated CD4 TCRs ranged over spike, dominating at 160-218 and 743-854. Repertoire sampling happened only post peak T cell response.

This clone was detected only once. Its antigen is unknown. Assay: immunoSEQ multiplex PCR; the TCRdb copy retains only in-frame clones and omits some. Here the sample spans about 130,000 clones, roughly 80% being singletons. The germline V gene encodes CDR1 SGHNT and CDR2 YYREEE (reference sequence). The V end lost 4 bases, the J end lost 1 base, and 12 bases lay between the germline ends. The CDR3 extends over 16 amino acids. The gene calls are TRBV5-4 and TRBJ2-6, with a possible D match to TRBD1 (5 bases). Specimen: peripheral blood, collected on day 0 of AZD1222 vaccination. The clonotype originates from an adult in good health. The CDR3 spells CASSTRQPSGANVLTF. In nucleotides, the CDR3 is TGTGCCAGCAGCACCAGACAGCCGTCTGGGGCCAACGTCCTGACTTTC.